This T cell receptor beta chain comes out of a study of blood T cell repertoires in COVID-19. Background on the study: Sample material is recorded as cDNA or gDNA derived from T cells, B-cell-depleted T cells, or PBMCs.

This clone was recorded a few times. Authors' data handling: Reference gene primer amplification in the assay estimated nucleated cell counts. Here immunoSEQ multiplex PCR was the method, and the copy in TCRdb shows in-frame clones only, minus some. The V and J calls and clone size come from that table; D and trimming were worked out from the DNA. Of some 140,000 clones listed, around 79% were seen once; the top ten hold less than 5%. Between the trimmed V and J ends, which lost 1 base and 6 bases, there was a span of 13 bases. The CDR3 contains 14 residues. Germline V gene lookup returns CDR1 LNHDA and CDR2 SQIVND (reference sequence).

The TCR sequence derives from a woman between 65 and 79 years old with COVID-19, enrolled during active disease. This chain connects TRBV19 to TRBJ2-7; D is possibly TRBD1 (6 bases). The material sequenced was peripheral blood. CDR3 in amino acids: CASSIGGTSREQYF. In nucleotides, the CDR3 is TGTGCCAGTAGTATAGGTGGGACATCCCGCGAGCAGTACTTC.